One sample yielded the 27 T cell receptor beta chains listed below, sequenced in a study of cytomegalovirus exposure and HLA in healthy donors. Use of 60 Vbeta and 13 Jbeta primers characterized the PCR. Using immunoSEQ multiplex PCR, the repertoire was profiled, and TCRdb retains in-frame clones only, with some absent. Altogether more than 85,000 clones are present, 60% to 80% being singletons, with the ten largest covering 4% to 5.5%. What was sequenced was PBMCs. These receptors all come from a young woman in good health and CMV-seropositive.

A single count supports this clone. The rearrangement links TRBV14 to TRBJ2-4; D not certain. V was cut by 0 bases and J by 7 bases, with 13 bases left in between. The CDR3 consists of 15 residues. Looked up from germline, CDR1 is SGHDN and CDR2 is FVKESK. The CDR3 coding sequence is TGTGCCAGCAGCCAAGATCGCAGGTTAAATAACATTCAGTACTTC. It encodes CASSQDRRLNNIQYF.

The chain joins TRBV6-1 to TRBJ1-5, with D perhaps matching TRBD1 (5 bases). There are 15 residues in the CDR3. CDR1 MNHNS and CDR2 SASEGT come from the germline V gene. The V gene lost 1 base and the J gene lost 2 bases, with 9 bases spanning the gap. CDR3 residues: CASSEGTPRNQPQHF. As DNA, the CDR3 is TGTGCCAGCAGTGAAGGGACACCCCGCAATCAGCCCCAGCATTTT.

The count of this clone is one. DNA of the CDR3: TGCGCCAGCAGCCAAGATAAGCTATCCTACGAGCAGTACTTC. Protein: CASSQDKLSYEQYF. The chain employs TRBV4-3 and TRBJ2-7; D gene unclear. Germline V gene data show CDR1 as LGHNA and CDR2 as YSLEER. CDR3 size: 14 residues. Trimming shortened V by 0 bases and J by 1 base, and 7 bases separated the two germline ends.

The rearrangement uses TRBV7-2 and TRBJ1-4, with 10 bases fitting TRBD1. V was clipped by 5 bases and J by 8 bases; unmatched bases: 5. CDR1 is SGHTA, CDR2 FQGNSA, per germline. CDR3 length: 14 residues. CDR3 bases: TGTGCCAGCAGCCGACAGGGGGCCGGGGAAAAACTGTTTTTT. This encodes CASSRQGAGEKLFF.

The sample holds one count of this clone. The J gene is TRBJ2-3, the V gene TRBV7-2; 8 bases agree with TRBD2. The germline gives CDR1 SGHTA, CDR2 FQGNSA. The CDR3 extends over 16 amino acids. The J segment lost 1 base and the V segment lost 3 bases, leaving 6 bases of the junction unmatched. CDR3 DNA: TGTGCCAGCAGCTTTCGACTAGCGAGGGGCACAGATACGCAGTATTTT. Encoded protein: CASSFRLARGTDTQYF.

This clone occurred a few times. The chain carries TRBV29-1 and TRBJ2-1; 8 bases agree with TRBD2. The V gene's germline CDR1 is SQVTM and CDR2 ANQGSEA. After removal of 5 bases from V and 8 bases from J, the junction contained 11 bases not matched to a gene. This CDR3 contains 14 residues. The CDR3 DNA reads TGCAGCGTTTTAACCGGGACTAGGAGCGATGAGCAGTTCTTC. This sequence encodes CSVLTGTRSDEQFF.

The chain employs TRBV7-2 and TRBJ2-7; 10 bases align to TRBD2. The CDR3 loop spans 14 amino acids. In germline, CDR1 is SGHTA, CDR2 FQGNSA. The trim removed 1 base at V and 5 bases at J, leaving 2 bases unmatched. The CDR3 DNA reads TGTGCCAGCAGCTTAGGCCTAGCGGGAGACGAGCAGTACTTC. Amino acids: CASSLGLAGDEQYF.

J is TRBJ2-5 and V is TRBV5-1; unclear D gene. Germline V gene lookup returns CDR1 SGHRS and CDR2 YFSETQ. The germline V and J ends were trimmed by 0 bases and 5 bases, with 5 bases remaining between them. The CDR3 is made up of 12 amino acids. CDR3 DNA sequence: TGCGCCAGCAGCTTGGGCCGGGAGACCCAGTACTTC. Its protein product is CASSLGRETQYF. The full variable domain, its missing parts supplied by reference TRBV5-1 and TRBJ2-5, is KAGVTQTPRYLIKTRGQQVTLSCSPISGHRSVSWYQQTPGQGLQFLFEYFSETQRNKGNFPGRFSGRQFSNSRSEMNVSTLELGDSALYLCASSLGRETQYFGPGTRLLVL.

As concerns this clone: This sample also contains other DNA sequences that code for the same CDR3. The chain combines TRBV28 with TRBJ1-2; 8 nucleotides align to TRBD1. This CDR3 is built from 13 residues. V shed 6 bases, J shed 7 bases, and the junction held 7 bases outside the gene matches. Per the germline V gene, CDR1 is MDHEN and CDR2 is SYDVKM. The CDR3 DNA is TGTGCCAGCAGCTCTGGACAGGGTGGTGGCTACACCTTC. Protein product: CASSSGQGGGYTF.

The rearrangement joins TRBV14 to TRBJ1-2, with D possibly matching TRBD1 (5 bases). Germline assignment: CDR1 SGHDN and CDR2 FVKESK. The V end lost 4 bases, the J end lost 4 bases, and 13 bases lay between the germline ends. This CDR3 is 14 amino acids long. The CDR3 DNA reads TGTGCCAGCAGCCCCGACACAGGCTTCTATGGCTACACCTTC. Translated: CASSPDTGFYGYTF.

V is TRBV7-3 and J is TRBJ2-7, with D unresolved. Germline CDR1 and CDR2: SGHTA and FQGTGA. The CDR3 extends over 13 amino acids. The V end was cut by 5 bases, the J end by 3 bases, with 11 bases between. In DNA, the CDR3 is TGTGCCAGCAGCATCCGGAGTAACTACGAGCAGTACTTC. Translated: CASSIRSNYEQYF.

The chain joins TRBV4-1 to TRBJ2-1; D is perhaps TRBD2 (5 bases). Germline CDR1 is MGHRA and CDR2 is YSYEKL. The CDR3 has 11 residues. Trimming took off 7 bases at V and 9 bases at J, with 10 bases between the two ends. The CDR3 region has the DNA TGCGCCAGCAAAGAAGGAGGTGAGCAGTTCTTC. Its translation: CASKEGGEQFF.

This clone has just a few counts. The J gene is TRBJ1-4, the V gene TRBV11-2, with 7 nucleotides matching TRBD1. From germline, CDR1 is SGHAT and CDR2 FQNNGV. The CDR3 runs 17 residues. With V trimmed by 5 bases and J by 8 bases, 17 bases remained unmatched. Here the CDR3 reads CASSAPGQILRGEKLFF. Written as DNA, the CDR3 is TGTGCCAGCAGCGCTCCGGGACAGATCTTGCGGGGCGAAAAACTGTTTTTT.

The rearrangement uses TRBV28 and TRBJ2-1; TRBD1 aligns across 9 bases. The germline CDR1 and CDR2 sequences are MDHEN and SYDVKM. There are 15 residues in the CDR3. V lost 6 bases, J lost 9 bases, and 12 bases stayed unmatched. The CDR3 loop is CASRSQGADVPEQFF. The CDR3 DNA reads as TGTGCCAGCAGATCACAGGGGGCTGACGTACCTGAGCAGTTCTTC.

This clone was seen a few times. The chain links TRBV6-5 to TRBJ1-1, with a weak D call TRBD1 (6 bases). CDR1 is MNHEY and CDR2 is SVGAGI in the germline V gene. V lost 8 bases and J lost 1, with 11 bases in between. The CDR3 spans 13 residues. Here the CDR3 DNA reads TGTGCCAGCCTGGACAGCCAGAACACTGAAGCTTTCTTT. Translated, it gives CASLDSQNTEAFF.

CDR3 residues: CASSLNVGGRARGEQFF. DNA of the CDR3: TGTGCCAGCAGCTTAAACGTAGGCGGGAGGGCCAGGGGTGAGCAGTTCTTC. The V and J genes are TRBV7-3 and TRBJ2-1; TRBD2 matches 9 bases. The CDR3 is made up of 17 amino acids. J gave up 9 bases and V 1 base, and 13 bases lay outside the gene matches. CDR1 is SGHTA, CDR2 FQGTGA, per germline. The full variable domain, with the rest looked up from reference TRBV7-3 and TRBJ2-1, is GAGVSQTPSNKVTEKGKYVELRCDPISGHTALYWYRQSLGQGPEFLIYFQGTGAADDSGLPNDRFFAVRPEGSVSTLKIQRTERGDSAVYLCASSLNVGGRARGEQFFGPGTRLTVL.

V usage is TRBV27 and J usage is TRBJ1-4; tentatively, D is TRBD1 (5 bases). The CDR3 is 15 amino acids. Germline values: CDR1 MNHEY, CDR2 SMNVEV (reference sequence). Trimming stripped 3 bases from V and 7 bases from J, with 15 bases between. CDR3 nucleotide sequence: TGTGCCAGCAGTTTGGCCCTCACAGGTCGTGAAAAACTGTTTTTT. Its translation: CASSLALTGREKLFF.

The chain has TRBV7-6 and TRBJ2-3; D not certain. This CDR3 contains 11 residues. The V gene's germline CDR1 is SGHVS and CDR2 FNYEAQ. V lost 3 bases to trimming and J lost 6 bases, with 4 bases between them. CDR3 amino acids: CASSLADTQYF. CDR3 DNA: TGTGCCAGCAGCTTGGCTGATACGCAGTATTTT.

This clone was seen only a few times. This chain connects TRBV7-2 to TRBJ2-7, with TRBD2 matching 7 bases. J was trimmed by 2 bases and V by 0 bases; bases with no gene match: 1. This CDR3 region has 14 residues. The V gene's germline CDR1 is SGHTA and CDR2 FQGNSA. The CDR3, as DNA: TGTGCCAGCAGCTTAGCGGGAGGGGCCTACGAGCAGTACTTC. Translating gives CASSLAGGAYEQYF. The complete variable domain, with remaining parts taken from reference TRBV7-2 and TRBJ2-7, reads GAGVSQSPSNKVTEKGKDVELRCDPISGHTALYWYRQSLGQGLEFLIYFQGNSAPDKSGLPSDRFSAERTGGSVSTLTIQRTQQEDSAVYLCASSLAGGAYEQYFGPGTRLTVT.

The V and J genes are TRBV6-5 and TRBJ2-5; the D is unclear. This CDR3 region has 13 residues. Germline V CDR1 and CDR2: MNHEY, SVGAGI. V lost 2 bases to trimming and J lost 5 bases, with 9 bases between them. Here the CDR3 reads CASSYPRSETQYF. The CDR3 nucleotides read TGTGCCAGCAGTTACCCCCGGTCGGAGACCCAGTACTTC.

CDR3 nucleotide sequence: TGTGCCAGCAGGGGGACAGGGGAGAGCCAGCCCCAGCATTTT. It codes for CASRGTGESQPQHF. The chain employs TRBV6-1 and TRBJ1-5; 10 bases are shared with TRBD1. Germline values: CDR1 MNHNS, CDR2 SASEGT. The J segment lost 7 bases and the V segment lost 6 bases, leaving 6 bases of the junction unmatched. This CDR3 spans 14 amino acids.

The rearrangement uses TRBV19 and TRBJ1-2; 12 bases are shared with TRBD1. The V gene's germline CDR1 is LNHDA and CDR2 SQIVND (reference sequence). The V gene end was trimmed by 5 bases and the J gene end by 4 bases; junction bases not matched to a gene: 8. The CDR3 extends over 16 amino acids. The CDR3 spells CASSFNRDRGLYGYTF. In DNA form, the CDR3 reads TGTGCCAGTAGTTTCAACCGGGACAGGGGGCTCTATGGCTACACCTTC.

This chain joins TRBV4-1 and TRBJ2-7; 7 bases fit TRBD1. CDR1 and CDR2 (germline): MGHRA, YSYEKL. The CDR3 runs to 14 residues. V shed 4 bases and J 2 bases; nucleotides not matched to a gene: 5. The CDR3 DNA reads as TGCGCCAGCAGCCCCTCTGGACAGGCCTACGAGCAGTACTTC. Protein sequence: CASSPSGQAYEQYF.

The rearrangement links TRBV6-5 to TRBJ2-4; a possible D gene is TRBD2 (7 bases). Germline assignment: CDR1 MNHEY and CDR2 SVGAGI. V lost 5 bases and J lost 6, with 17 bases in between. The CDR3 totals 15 residues. The CDR3 loop reads CASSPGVGGLNIQYF. DNA for the CDR3: TGTGCCAGCAGTCCCGGGGTGGGGGGGCTAAACATTCAGTACTTC.

The chain couples TRBV27 to TRBJ2-3; TRBD2 matches 10 bases. V dropped 6 bases and J dropped 8; count of bases not matched to a gene: 11. Germline V lookup: CDR1 MNHEY, CDR2 SMNVEV (reference sequence). The length of the CDR3 is 15 residues. This CDR3 is CASRNTGTSEITQYF. The CDR3 region has the DNA TGTGCCAGCAGGAACACCGGGACTAGCGAAATTACGCAGTATTTT.

The DNA for the CDR3 is TGTGCCAGCCGGGGAAACTACGAGCAGTACTTC. This codes for CASRGNYEQYF. The chain links TRBV11-1 to TRBJ2-7, with D tentatively TRBD2 (5 bases). The CDR3 is 11 residues long. V was pared by 8 bases and J by 3 bases, with 8 bases between. Germline V gene sequence: CDR1 SGHAT, CDR2 FQDESV (reference sequence).

A single count supports this clone. The chain has TRBV7-9 and TRBJ2-7; D possibly corresponds to TRBD1 (6 bases). This CDR3 is built from 13 residues. V lost 5 bases to trimming and J lost 4 bases, with 12 bases between them. Germline CDR1 SEHNR, CDR2 FQNEAQ (reference sequence). The CDR3 loop is CASSRQVSYEQYF. CDR3 bases: TGTGCCAGCAGCCGACAGGTATCTTACGAGCAGTACTTC.